Below, 17 T cell receptor beta chains from the same sample are listed, as sequenced in a study of CD8 T cells in ankylosing spondylitis. These receptors are not linked to any known antigen. Broader study findings: A motif of 7 to 9 highly homologous TCR beta variants was seen as apparently characteristic of ankylosing spondylitis blood.

Each CDR3 protein gets one entry after TCRdb re-called the 5' RACE reads with MiXCR. The sample lists 450,000 or so distinct CDR3 sequences, approximately 26% occurring once. Sequenced input: blood, either unsorted or a sorted T cell fraction (not recorded which). These receptors all stem from a male donor with ankylosing spondylitis.

This chain joins TRBV24-1 and TRBJ2-1; 11 nucleotides match TRBD2. Germline lookup yields CDR1 KGHDR and CDR2 SFDVKD. The CDR3 runs to 17 residues. Unmatched junction bases numbered 7, after V lost 2 bases and J lost 5 bases. CDR3 bases: TGTGCCACCAGTGATTCGACTAGCGGGACCCCAAACAATGAGCAGTTCTTC. This sequence encodes CATSDSTSGTPNNEQFF.

This clonotype showed up just a few times. The V and J genes are TRBV7-9 and TRBJ1-2; 9 positions agree with TRBD1. Looked up from germline, CDR1 is SEHNR and CDR2 is FQNEAQ (reference sequence). The CDR3 sequence is 13 residues long. J gave up 4 bases and V 5 bases, and 2 bases lay outside the gene matches. The CDR3 DNA reads TGTGCCAGCAGCCCACAGGGGGCCTATGGCTACACCTTC. Translation: CASSPQGAYGYTF.

This clonotype was recorded a few times. The rearrangement uses TRBV21-1 and TRBJ2-7; the table's D call, TRBD1, has no DNA check behind it. TRBV21-1 is reported as a pseudogene. This CDR3 comprises 13 residues. In DNA, the CDR3 is TGTGCCAGCAGCAAACGGGGGGTCCACGAGCAGTACTTC. It codes for CASSKRGVHEQYF.

This sequence joins TRBV6-1 and TRBJ1-1, with 10 bases aligning to TRBD1. Losses at the gene ends were 6 bases for V and 7 bases for J; bases not matched to a gene: 5. The CDR3 has 13 residues. Germline V CDR1 and CDR2: MNHNS, SASEGT. The CDR3 coding sequence is TGTGCCAGCAGGGGGACAGGGGTGGATGAAGCTTTCTTT. Protein: CASRGTGVDEAFF.

This clonotype was found a few times. The chain carries TRBV29-1 and TRBJ2-5; weak D call: TRBD2 (6 bases). V was trimmed by 4 bases and J by 0 bases, leaving 18 bases between them. CDR1 and CDR2 from the germline V gene are SQVTM and ANQGSEA. The CDR3 extends over 16 amino acids. The CDR3 here is CSVGGGISLYQETQYF. In nucleotides, the CDR3 is TGCAGCGTTGGAGGCGGGATCTCCCTGTACCAAGAGACCCAGTACTTC.

A few counts support this clonotype. The rearrangement joins TRBV7-2 to TRBJ2-7; TRBD1 agrees at 7 bases. The length of the CDR3 is 16 residues. CDR1 and CDR2 from the germline V gene are SGHTA and FQGNSA. J lost 0 bases, V lost 7 bases, and 12 bases had no gene match. This chain's CDR3 is CASTPYSGGSSYEQYF. The DNA for the CDR3 is TGTGCCAGCACCCCGTACTCAGGGGGATCCTCCTACGAGCAGTACTTC. The whole variable domain, remainder taken from reference TRBV7-2 and TRBJ2-7, is GAGVSQSPSNKVTEKGKDVELRCDPISGHTALYWYRQSLGQGLEFLIYFQGNSAPDKSGLPSDRFSAERTGGSVSTLTIQRTQQEDSAVYLCASTPYSGGSSYEQYFGPGTRLTVT.

The chain carries TRBV24-1 and TRBJ2-1; maybe TRBD1 (5 bases). V lost 0 bases and J 5 bases, leaving 13 bases between the germline ends. This CDR3 has 16 residues. CDR1 is KGHDR and CDR2 is SFDVKD in the germline V gene. Here the CDR3 DNA reads TGTGCCACCAGTGATTTGACAGGTAGTAATAACAATGAGCAGTTCTTC. This sequence encodes CATSDLTGSNNNEQFF.

The chain recombines TRBV7-9 with TRBJ2-2, with TRBD2 as a possible D gene (6 bases). The V gene's germline CDR1 is SEHNR and CDR2 FQNEAQ (reference sequence). V was trimmed by 5 bases and J by 1 base, leaving 14 bases between them. The CDR3 totals 16 residues. The CDR3 DNA reads TGTGCCAGCAGCCCACCATCGCGGGAGAACACCGGGGAGCTGTTTTTT. Translating gives CASSPPSRENTGELFF.

The chain links TRBV12-5 to TRBJ1-2, with no clear D. Germline V CDR1 and CDR2: LGHNT, FRNRAP. The CDR3 contains 12 residues. Trimming took off 4 bases at V and 6 bases at J, with 9 bases between the two ends. CDR3 bases: TGTGCTAGTGGTTCGACGGGGAATGGCTACACCTTC. Amino acid sequence: CASGSTGNGYTF.

This clonotype has just a few counts. DNA for the CDR3: TGTGCCAGCAGTTTAACCCCCGACACTGAAGCTTTCTTT. Amino acids: CASSLTPDTEAFF. V and J are TRBV12-3 or TRBV12-4 and TRBJ1-1; D unresolved. Trimming removed 2 bases from V and 3 bases from J, with 7 bases in between. CDR3 size: 13 residues.

This clonotype came up a few times. The chain is built from TRBV7-2 and TRBJ2-5; 8 bases agree with TRBD1. The V and J ends lost 2 bases and 5 bases, in that order; junction bases with no gene match: 4. The CDR3 extends over 14 amino acids. Germline assignment: CDR1 SGHTA and CDR2 FQGNSA. CDR3 nucleotides: TGTGCCAGCAGCTTACCAGGGGGCTGGGAGACCCAGTACTTC. It codes for CASSLPGGWETQYF.

The V and J genes are TRBV12-3 or TRBV12-4 and TRBJ2-3, with 7 bases that match TRBD2. Trimming removed 5 bases from V and 3 bases from J; junction bases left unmatched: 17. The CDR3 has 18 amino acids. CDR3 sequence reads: CASSPRFSASGVTDTQYF. The CDR3 DNA is TGTGCCAGCAGTCCTCGATTTTCGGCTAGCGGAGTTACAGATACGCAGTATTTT.

V and J are TRBV5-1 and TRBJ2-7; D is unclear. CDR3 size: 15 residues. Trimming removed 0 bases from V and 1 base from J, with 11 bases in between. Germline V gene sequence: CDR1 SGHRS, CDR2 YFSETQ. The CDR3 here is CASSLGPQESYEQYV. Written as DNA, the CDR3 is TGCGCCAGCAGCTTGGGCCCTCAGGAATCCTACGAGCAGTACGTC.

The rearrangement uses TRBV5-8 and TRBJ1-5; D gene unclear. V lost 4 bases to trimming and J lost 15 bases, with 8 bases between them. Germline CDR1 is SGHTS and CDR2 is YDEGEE. This CDR3 spans 9 amino acids. CDR3 loop: CASSPSGHF. The CDR3, as DNA: TGTGCCAGCAGCCCGAGCGGGCATTTT.

A few counts support this clonotype. This chain connects TRBV3-1 to TRBJ2-5; tentatively, D is TRBD1 (5 bases). Trimming stripped 3 bases from V and 2 bases from J, with 7 bases between. Germline loops: CDR1 LGHDT, CDR2 YNNKEL (reference sequence). The CDR3 is made up of 13 amino acids. CDR3 residues: CASSQTVQETQYF. In nucleotides, the CDR3 is TGTGCCAGCAGCCAGACAGTGCAAGAGACCCAGTACTTC.

The rearrangement joins TRBV7-6 to TRBJ2-1; D remains ambiguous. V lost 2 bases to trimming and J lost 7 bases, with 9 bases between them. Germline values: CDR1 SGHVS, CDR2 FNYEAQ. This CDR3 has 13 residues. This CDR3 reads CASSLFSPNEQFF. The CDR3 nucleotides read TGTGCCAGCAGCTTATTTTCGCCGAATGAGCAGTTCTTC.

Only a few counts were recorded for this clonotype. V and J are TRBV6-6 and TRBJ1-2, with a possible D match to TRBD1 (6 bases). The CDR3 runs to 12 residues. Between the trimmed V and J ends, which lost 5 bases and 6 bases, there was a span of 10 bases. CDR1 and CDR2 from the germline V gene are MNHNY and SVGAGI (reference sequence). This chain's CDR3 is CASSNTGNGYTF. As DNA, the CDR3 is TGTGCCAGCAGTAACACAGGGAATGGCTACACCTTC.